This entry is about one T cell receptor beta chain. Antigen: not known. The record originates from a study of STAT5B mutations in CD4+ large granular lymphocyte leukemia. Measured with immunoSEQ multiplex PCR; TCRdb has only the in-frame clones, and not every one. The table has around 33,000 clones, approximately 89% seen once. Study results and limitations: 8/27 top patient clones versus 2/35 control clones were TRBV06-family. Main leukemic clonotypes were patient-specific, but 20% to 25% appeared at low frequency elsewhere.

The CDR3 length is 14 residues. Deletions cut 4 bases from V and 9 bases from J, with 14 bases between. CDR1 is SGHRS, CDR2 YFSETQ, per germline. Control samples were healthy donors' buffy coats. The genes are TRBV5-1 and TRBJ1-6; D ambiguous. The sequenced material came from CD4+ T cells from blood buffy coats. The sequence was obtained from a human donor in good health. CDR3 region: CASSPLPRSSPLHF. The CDR3 DNA reads TGCGCCAGCAGCCCACTCCCGAGGAGTTCACCCCTCCACTTT.